A single sample is the source of the 10 T cell receptor beta chains below, sequenced in a study of PD-L1 blockade in urothelial cancer. Documented time point: pretreatment peripheral blood. The protocol was immunoSEQ multiplex PCR, while the TCRdb copy is restricted to in-frame clones and leaves out a portion. The sample has tens of thousands of clones, roughly 84% seen once. Source: PBMCs, taken around atezolizumab (anti-PD-L1) treatment. These receptors came from a man between 60 and 70 years old with urothelial cancer.

This chain joins TRBV7-3 and TRBJ2-2; the match to TRBD2 covers 11 bases. In germline, CDR1 is SGHTA, CDR2 FQGTGA. This CDR3 region has 16 residues. The trim removed 3 bases at V and 6 bases at J, leaving 6 bases unmatched. CDR3 DNA: TGTGCCAGCAGCTTCTCCGGGACTAGCGGTGCCGGGGAGCTGTTTTTT. Its protein product is CASSFSGTSGAGELFF.

This clone was seen only once. V gene TRBV5-1 combines with J gene TRBJ2-3; 9 bases line up with TRBD2. Germline CDR1 reads SGHRS; CDR2 reads YFSETQ. Unmatched junction bases numbered 8, after V lost 0 bases and J lost 3 bases. This CDR3 comprises 17 residues. The CDR3 region has the DNA TGCGCCAGCAGCTTGGGACTAGCGGTCGGGGGGACAGATACGCAGTATTTT. Translation gives CASSLGLAVGGTDTQYF.

J is TRBJ2-1 and V is TRBV11-3; possibly TRBD1 for D (5 bases). V was shortened by 1 base and J by 4 bases, with 5 bases between the two germline ends. The CDR3 covers 13 residues. The germline V gene encodes CDR1 SGHNT and CDR2 YENEEA. CDR3 nucleotide sequence: TGTGCCAGCAGCTTAGGACAGTACAATGAGCAGTTCTTC. Translated: CASSLGQYNEQFF.

This clone has only a few counts. This chain joins TRBV9 and TRBJ1-2; D might be TRBD1 (6 bases). The CDR3 extends over 14 amino acids. With 3 bases removed from V and 5 bases from J, the gap between germline ends came to 14 bases. Germline CDR1 SGDLS, CDR2 YYNGEE. In DNA, the CDR3 is TGTGCCAGCAGCGAGGGGGGGGCTCGATATGGCTACACCTTC. Translation gives CASSEGGARYGYTF.

The gene calls are TRBV5-6 and TRBJ1-3; D remains ambiguous. The germline CDR1 and CDR2 sequences are SGHDT and YYEEEE. There are 16 residues in the CDR3. Trimming removed 6 bases from V and 0 bases from J, with 16 bases in between. CDR3 protein: CASTPAGIASGNTIYF. DNA of the CDR3: TGTGCCAGCACCCCGGCGGGGATCGCCTCTGGAAACACCATATATTTT.

The J gene is TRBJ2-7, the V gene TRBV30; weak D call: TRBD1 (5 bases). CDR1 GTSNPN and CDR2 SVGIG come from the germline V gene (reference sequence). The CDR3 contains 14 residues. The germline V and J ends were trimmed by 2 bases and 6 bases, with 17 bases remaining between them. CDR3 sequence: CAWSRQGEVGEQYF. Written as DNA, the CDR3 is TGTGCCTGGAGTCGGCAGGGTGAGGTTGGCGAGCAGTACTTC.

This chain connects TRBV5-1 to TRBJ2-3; 9 bases align to TRBD2. The CDR3 runs 16 residues. Germline loops: CDR1 SGHRS, CDR2 YFSETQ. V was clipped by 3 bases and J by 2 bases; unmatched bases: 7. The CDR3 region has the DNA TGCGCCAGCAGCTACGGACTAGCGAGACCCACAGATACGCAGTATTTT. Translation gives CASSYGLARPTDTQYF.

The chain couples TRBV19 to TRBJ1-4; D call uncertain. Per the germline V gene, CDR1 is LNHDA and CDR2 is SQIVND (reference sequence). The CDR3 runs to 15 residues. The germline V and J ends were trimmed by 5 bases and 3 bases, with 13 bases remaining between them. In nucleotides, the CDR3 is TGTGCCAGTAGTGTCTCGCGGGCGGCTAATGAAAAACTGTTTTTT. Translation: CASSVSRAANEKLFF.

The chain's CDR3 is CAISDSRQGETQYF. As DNA, the CDR3 is TGTGCCATCAGTGACTCCCGACAGGGGGAGACCCAGTACTTC. The chain combines TRBV10-3 with TRBJ2-5, with 8 bases identical to TRBD1. The CDR3 contains 14 residues. Germline loops: CDR1 ENHRY, CDR2 SYGVKD. J gave up 5 bases and V 3 bases, and 5 bases lay outside the gene matches.

In its sample, this clone was seen a few times. The chain couples TRBV20-1 to TRBJ1-2; D ambiguous. Per germline, CDR1 DFQATT and CDR2 SNEGSKA (reference sequence). The V end lost 5 bases, the J end lost 7 bases, and 8 bases lay between the germline ends. CDR3 size: 10 residues. Here the CDR3 DNA reads TGCAGTGCTGCAGGTGGTGGCTACACCTTC. It specifies CSAAGGGYTF.